This TCR beta chain was identified during a study of CD8 T cells in ankylosing spondylitis. Quantitative molecular-barcoded 5'-RACE generated the TCR beta libraries. TCRdb used MiXCR to reprocess the 5' RACE reads, holding one entry per CDR3 protein. Counted here are over 450,000 distinct CDR3 sequences, about 13% occurring once; the ten biggest clones make up 6.8%. Study observations and caveats: Disease-linked clones were CD8+ and relatively rare in peripheral blood. Seemingly distinctive of ankylosing spondylitis blood was a TCR beta motif formed by eight highly homologous variants. Earlier work had already found some motif variants in reactive arthritis synovial fluid and blood.

With 1 base clipped from V and 5 bases from J, the junction kept 8 bases outside the gene matches. This CDR3 is built from 16 residues. CDR1 is SEHNR and CDR2 is FQNEAQ in the germline V gene (reference sequence). Note on this clonotype: Its specificity is unknown.

Specimen: blood, either unsorted or a sorted T cell fraction (not recorded which). This sequence originates from a male donor with ankylosing spondylitis. V gene TRBV7-9 combines with J gene TRBJ1-1; 9 bases agree with TRBD1. The CDR3 coding sequence is TGTGCCAGCAGCTTAGTAGGAAGACAGGGGGGGACTGAAGCTTTCTTT. It encodes CASSLVGRQGGTEAFF. Looking up the rest from reference TRBV7-9 and TRBJ1-1 gives the full variable domain: DTGVSQNPRHKITKRGQNVTFRCDPISEHNRLYWYRQTLGQGPEFLTYFQNEAQLEKSRLLSDRFSAERPKGSFSTLEIQRTEQGDSAMYLCASSLVGRQGGTEAFFGQGTRLTVV.